These T cell receptor beta chains were read from a single sample in a study of T cells in Graves' hyperthyroidism and ophthalmopathy. TCRdb analysed the multiplex PCR reads with MiXCR anew, one entry per CDR3 protein. The sample yields 600,000 to 650,000 distinct CDR3 sequences, about 16% seen once. Sequencing input: blood. The receptors stem from a woman in her twenties or thirties with Graves' hyperthyroidism. The CDR3 runs from the conserved cysteine through the conserved F or W. D genes are given only for firm matches. Clone size appears in some rows only: once, few, many, or a class for an expanded clone.

clone_size j_call v_call d_call cdr3_aa cdr3_nt
many TRBJ2-1 TRBV5-1 NA CASSLAGAAYNEQFF TGCGCCAGCAGCTTGGCGGGAGCAGCCTACAATGAGCAGTTCTTC
many TRBJ2-7 TRBV6-2/TRBV6-3 NA CASSYLRGADEQYF TGTGCCAGCAGTTACCTTCGGGGAGCGGACGAGCAGTACTTC
many TRBJ2-7 TRBV6-1 NA CASSEALRNPHEQYF TGTGCCAGCAGTGAAGCGCTCCGAAACCCCCACGAGCAGTACTTC
NA TRBJ2-7 TRBV11-1 TRBD2 CASSLLAGSYAQYF TGTGCCAGCAGCTTACTAGCGGGGAGCTACGCGCAGTACTTC
many TRBJ2-7 TRBV6-2/TRBV6-3 NA CASSYSTANYEQYF TGTGCCAGCAGTTACTCGACAGCTAACTACGAGCAGTACTTC
many TRBJ2-2 TRBV5-1 NA CASSPFANTGELFF TGCGCCAGCAGCCCGTTCGCGAACACCGGGGAGCTGTTTTTT
NA TRBJ2-3 TRBV5-1 NA CASSLIGGASTDTQYF TGCGCCAGCAGCTTGATAGGCGGGGCTAGCACAGATACGCAGTATTTT
NA TRBJ2-3 TRBV6-6 TRBD2 CASSYPGTSGTSGADTQYF TGTGCCAGCAGTTACCCCGGGACTAGCGGGACTAGTGGGGCAGATACGCAGTATTTT
many TRBJ1-6 TRBV3-1 NA CASSQGSSANSPLHF TGTGCCAGCAGCCAAGGAAGTTCGGCAAATTCACCCCTCCACTTT
many TRBJ2-7 TRBV7-2 NA CASSRRQAPYEQYF TGTGCCAGCAGCCGACGACAGGCACCCTACGAGCAGTACTTC
few TRBJ2-1 TRBV4-1 TRBD2 CASRPTGGSFEQFF TGCGCCAGCAGACCCACTGGCGGGAGTTTTGAGCAGTTCTTC
NA TRBJ2-1 TRBV11-2 TRBD2 CASSNSGRGSPEFF TGTGCCAGCAGCAACAGCGGGAGGGGGTCTCCGGAGTTCTTC